These 30 T cell receptor beta chains came from one sample sequenced in a study of shared clonotypes between healthy human individuals. The assay was immunoSEQ multiplex PCR, and TCRdb's table has in-frame clones only and misses some. This sample has 2,500,000 or so clones, with around 93% found just once. Source material: naive CD4+ T cells from PBMCs. Subset in this sample: CD45RA+ positively selected. Receptor source: a man younger than 35 in good health. Some clones in this sample may be carry-over from other donors' samples.

A remark on this clone: The same CDR3 also results from other DNA sequences found in this sample. V is TRBV28 and J is TRBJ1-4; weak D call: TRBD1 (5 bases). The CDR3 consists of 15 residues. Trimming took off 6 bases at V and 0 bases at J, with 11 bases between the two ends. Germline values: CDR1 MDHEN, CDR2 SYDVKM. The CDR3 is CASSPPGATNEKLFF. DNA for the CDR3: TGTGCCAGCAGCCCCCCGGGGGCAACTAATGAAAAACTGTTTTTT.

This clone was observed a few times. This chain links TRBV29-1 with TRBJ1-1; the D gene is possibly TRBD1 (5 bases). CDR1 and CDR2 (germline): SQVTM, ANQGSEA. Trimming removed 3 bases from V and 4 bases from J, with 15 bases in between. This CDR3 region has 14 residues. The CDR3 DNA sequence: TGCAGCGTTGACCGGGTTCCGGGGGGCACTGAAGCTTTCTTT. Translating it yields CSVDRVPGGTEAFF.

The chain employs TRBV5-8 and TRBJ2-7; 7 nucleotides agree with TRBD1. CDR1 and CDR2 (germline): SGHTS, YDEGEE. The CDR3 runs to 15 residues. J was trimmed by 2 bases and V by 4 bases; bases with no gene match: 9. This CDR3 reads CASSKMTGWAYEQYF. The CDR3 DNA reads as TGTGCCAGCAGCAAGATGACAGGGTGGGCCTACGAGCAGTACTTC.

J is TRBJ2-7 and V is TRBV28, with 14 bases matching TRBD2. The germline V gene has CDR1 MDHEN and CDR2 SYDVKM. The CDR3 length is 15 residues. J was trimmed by 4 bases and V by 5 bases; bases with no gene match: 4. DNA for the CDR3: TGTGCCAGCAGTGAGGGACTAGCGGGGGAGTACGAGCAGTACTTC. Its translation: CASSEGLAGEYEQYF.

V and J are TRBV7-6 and TRBJ2-2, with D possibly being TRBD2 (7 bases). V was shortened by 1 base and J by 4 bases, with 19 bases between the two germline ends. CDR3 length equals 18 residues. Germline V lookup: CDR1 SGHVS, CDR2 FNYEAQ. CDR3 sequence reads: CASSLGGGLPIGTGELFF. CDR3 coding DNA: TGTGCCAGCAGCTTAGGGGGGGGCCTCCCGATCGGCACCGGGGAGCTGTTTTTT.

The V call is TRBV30, the J call TRBJ2-2, with a tentative D call TRBD2 (6 bases). V gave up 4 bases and J gave up 4 bases, with 28 bases separating them. There are 19 residues in the CDR3. Germline V gene lookup returns CDR1 GTSNPN and CDR2 SVGIG (reference sequence). CDR3 nucleotides: TGTGCCTGGAATCCGGGGAGAATTCGCGGGACTTTGGGCACCGGGGAGCTGTTTTTT. Residues: CAWNPGRIRGTLGTGELFF.

A word on this clone: An end of the junction differs from the germline gene, which may be a read error. The chain carries TRBV7-3 and TRBJ1-2; the match to TRBD1 covers 10 bases. The CDR3 covers 13 residues. Germline V lookup: CDR1 SGHTA, CDR2 FQGTGA. CDR3 bases: TGTGCCGGCAGCCAGGGACAGGGGTATGGCTACACCTTC. Its protein product is CAGSQGQGYGYTF.

The chain carries TRBV6-5 and TRBJ1-2; 7 bases are shared with TRBD1. The V segment lost 6 bases and the J segment 3 bases; nucleotides outside the gene matches: 7. The CDR3 spans 14 residues. The germline CDR1 and CDR2 sequences are MNHEY and SVGAGI. CDR3 region: CASRRARGHYGYTF. The CDR3 nucleotides read TGTGCCAGCAGGAGGGCAAGGGGGCACTATGGCTACACCTTC.

This clone was observed a single time. V gene TRBV28 combines with J gene TRBJ2-7, with 12 bases aligning to TRBD1. The J segment lost 4 bases and the V segment lost 2 bases, leaving 9 bases of the junction unmatched. CDR3 length equals 17 residues. Germline V gene data show CDR1 as MDHEN and CDR2 as SYDVKM. The DNA for the CDR3 is TGTGCCAGCAGTTTACCGGGACAGGGGGCTTTCTGGTACGAGCAGTACTTC. It specifies CASSLPGQGAFWYEQYF.

J is TRBJ2-3 and V is TRBV4-2, with 7 bases that match TRBD2. CDR1 and CDR2 from the germline V gene are LGHNA and YNFKEQ. This CDR3 region has 19 residues. The ends lost 1 base at V and 1 base at J; junction bases unmatched: 14. The CDR3 region has the DNA TGTGCCAGCAGCCAAGTTCAGTGGAGGGGAGGGGACGGCACAGATACGCAGTATTTT. This codes for CASSQVQWRGGDGTDTQYF.

This chain connects TRBV6-1 to TRBJ2-5, with no clear D. Per the germline V gene, CDR1 is MNHNS and CDR2 is SASEGT. The V end was cut by 1 base, the J end by 0 bases, with 6 bases between. The CDR3 contains 14 residues. CDR3: CASSEGYYQETQYF. The CDR3 nucleotides are TGTGCCAGCAGTGAAGGGTATTACCAAGAGACCCAGTACTTC.

The chain combines TRBV5-1 with TRBJ1-3; 9 nucleotides match TRBD1. Per germline, CDR1 SGHRS and CDR2 YFSETQ. V trimming: 3 bases; J trimming: 5 bases; junction bases outside the gene matches: 6. There are 15 residues in the CDR3. CDR3 nucleotide sequence: TGCGCCAGCAGCTCGGGACAGGGTTTTAGAAACACCATATATTTT. Residues: CASSSGQGFRNTIYF.

The V and J genes are TRBV5-1 and TRBJ2-1; 10 bases align to TRBD2. Looked up from germline, CDR1 is SGHRS and CDR2 is YFSETQ. V lost 0 bases and J lost 6; bases outside the gene matches: 6. The CDR3 runs 16 residues. The CDR3 DNA follows: TGCGCCAGCAGCTTGGTGCTAGCGGGAGCGCTCAATGAGCAGTTCTTC. Translated: CASSLVLAGALNEQFF.

This rearrangement joins TRBV7-2 to TRBJ1-2, with D hard to call. The length of the CDR3 is 13 residues. Trimming removed 5 bases at V and 5 bases at J, with 12 bases between. Germline V lookup: CDR1 SGHTA, CDR2 FQGNSA. CDR3 in amino acids: CASSEGGYYGYTF. CDR3 coding DNA: TGTGCCAGCAGCGAAGGAGGGTATTATGGCTACACCTTC.

This sequence joins TRBV5-4 and TRBJ2-7; 8 bases are a match to TRBD2. The CDR3 extends over 17 amino acids. Germline V gene sequence: CDR1 SGHNT, CDR2 YYREEE (reference sequence). The V and J ends lost 0 bases and 3 bases, in that order; junction bases with no gene match: 11. The CDR3 DNA sequence: TGTGCCAGCAGCTTGGTCACGGTAGCGGGACCCTACTACGAGCAGTACTTC. Translation: CASSLVTVAGPYYEQYF.

The chain couples TRBV4-1 to TRBJ1-6; D is possibly TRBD1 (5 bases). Germline values: CDR1 MGHRA, CDR2 YSYEKL. The CDR3 is made up of 14 amino acids. The V end was cut by 4 bases, the J end by 6 bases, with 10 bases between. The CDR3 region has the DNA TGCGCCAGCAGCCTAGAGGGGTTTAATTCACCCCTCCACTTT. Encoded protein: CASSLEGFNSPLHF.

The V and J genes are TRBV6-1 and TRBJ2-5; 11 bases align to TRBD1. The CDR3 consists of 15 residues. CDR1 is MNHNS, CDR2 SASEGT, per germline. The J segment lost 5 bases and the V segment lost 2 bases, leaving 4 bases of the junction unmatched. The CDR3 DNA follows: TGTGCCAGCAGTGAATTGGGGACAGGGGGGGAGACCCAGTACTTC. Residues: CASSELGTGGETQYF.

V usage is TRBV4-1 and J usage is TRBJ2-7; TRBD1 matches at 8 bases. The trim removed 5 bases at V and 3 bases at J, leaving 9 bases unmatched. Germline values: CDR1 MGHRA, CDR2 YSYEKL. The CDR3 contains 15 residues. The CDR3 DNA reads as TGCGCCAGCAGCATTGGACAGGGTGGGGTCTACGAGCAGTACTTC. This encodes CASSIGQGGVYEQYF.

J is TRBJ2-7 and V is TRBV19, with TRBD2 matching 11 bases. The CDR3 is 16 residues long. Germline V gene data show CDR1 as LNHDA and CDR2 as SQIVND (reference sequence). Trimming removed 5 bases from V and 3 bases from J; junction bases left unmatched: 9. As DNA, the CDR3 is TGTGCCAGTAGTCCCGTGGACCTAGCGGGAGGCTACGAGCAGTACTTC. Protein product: CASSPVDLAGGYEQYF.

Points on this clone: The sample holds other DNA sequences that translate to the same CDR3. CDR3 in DNA: TGTGCCAGCAGTTTACGAGCGGGAGCCGGGGAGCTGTTTTTT. Encoded protein: CASSLRAGAGELFF. The rearrangement uses TRBV27 and TRBJ2-2; 8 bases match TRBD2. In germline, CDR1 is MNHEY, CDR2 SMNVEV (reference sequence). The CDR3 loop spans 14 amino acids. Losses at the gene ends were 2 bases for V and 6 bases for J; bases not matched to a gene: 2.

This clone was found once. The rearrangement joins TRBV28 to TRBJ1-1; weak D call: TRBD1 (5 bases). Trimming removed 3 bases from V and 1 base from J, with 21 bases in between. The CDR3 runs to 18 residues. Germline-derived CDR1 and CDR2 are MDHEN and SYDVKM. The CDR3 reads CASSFSGRALTRNTEAFF. CDR3 sequence (DNA): TGTGCCAGCAGTTTTTCAGGCAGGGCGCTCACGCGGAACACTGAAGCTTTCTTT.

J is TRBJ1-3 and V is TRBV11-2, with D perhaps TRBD1 (6 bases). V lost 4 bases and J 8 bases, leaving 15 bases between the germline ends. The V gene's germline CDR1 is SGHAT and CDR2 FQNNGV. The CDR3 has 14 amino acids. The CDR3 spells CASSSPRGRHTIYF. As DNA, the CDR3 is TGTGCCAGCAGCTCCCCTCGGGGGCGTCACACCATATATTTT.

This sequence joins TRBV6-5 and TRBJ2-7; D possibly corresponds to TRBD1 (7 bases). Germline CDR1 reads MNHEY; CDR2 reads SVGAGI. V shed 8 bases and J shed 13 bases, with 24 bases lying between them. This CDR3 is 13 amino acids long. The CDR3 is CASQGGQGATRYF. In DNA form, the CDR3 reads TGTGCCAGCCAGGGGGGACAAGGGGCAACAAGATACTTC.

The V and J genes are TRBV5-4 and TRBJ2-3; D remains unclear. CDR3 size: 13 residues. Between the trimmed V and J ends, which lost 5 bases and 3 bases, there was a span of 10 bases. Germline-derived CDR1 and CDR2 are SGHNT and YYREEE (reference sequence). The CDR3 nucleotides read TGTGCCAGCAGGAATCAACATACAGATACGCAGTATTTT. Translated: CASRNQHTDTQYF.

The V call is TRBV28, the J call TRBJ1-1, with D possibly matching TRBD1 (5 bases). The germline V gene has CDR1 MDHEN and CDR2 SYDVKM. This CDR3 spans 11 amino acids. V lost 3 bases to trimming and J lost 9 bases, with 8 bases between them. The CDR3 is CASSLRQQAFF. DNA of the CDR3: TGTGCCAGCAGTTTGCGACAGCAAGCTTTCTTT.

This clone was seen just once. The chain combines TRBV28 with TRBJ2-7, with D perhaps matching TRBD2 (5 bases). This CDR3 comprises 14 residues. Germline lookup yields CDR1 MDHEN and CDR2 SYDVKM. Trimming took off 5 bases at V and 3 bases at J, with 14 bases between the two ends. In nucleotides, the CDR3 is TGTGCCAGCAGTCAACAGCGGAAGAACTACGAGCAGTACTTC. Protein product: CASSQQRKNYEQYF.

The chain carries TRBV4-3 and TRBJ2-7; the D gene is possibly TRBD1 (5 bases). The CDR3 length is 14 residues. Between the trimmed V and J ends, which lost 7 bases and 3 bases, there was a span of 16 bases. From germline, CDR1 is LGHNA and CDR2 YSLEER. The CDR3 DNA reads as TGCGCCAGCAAAGCGCGAGACAGAGACTACGAGCAGTACTTC. Translating gives CASKARDRDYEQYF.

The chain couples TRBV5-4 to TRBJ2-2; 8 bases agree with TRBD1. There are 15 residues in the CDR3. Germline V lookup: CDR1 SGHNT, CDR2 YYREEE (reference sequence). V was clipped by 7 bases and J by 1 base; unmatched bases: 6. The DNA of the CDR3 is TGTGCCAGCTTCGAGGGACAGGTGAACACCGGGGAGCTGTTTTTT. This encodes CASFEGQVNTGELFF.

As concerns this clone: Distinct nucleotide sequences in the sample also encode this CDR3. The V gene is TRBV6-4, the J gene TRBJ2-3; D is unclear. The germline V gene has CDR1 MRHNA and CDR2 SNTAGT. Trimming took 0 bases from V and 1 from J, leaving 5 bases between them. The CDR3 sequence is 14 residues long. In DNA, the CDR3 is TGTGCCAGCAGTGACTCAAGGGGCACAGATACGCAGTATTTT. Its translation is CASSDSRGTDTQYF.

The CDR3 region has the DNA TGTGCCAGCAGCCCCACCGGGACAGTGAGGAACACTGAAGCTTTCTTT. Translating it yields CASSPTGTVRNTEAFF. The chain recombines TRBV7-2 with TRBJ1-1; 7 bases fit TRBD1. CDR1 is SGHTA and CDR2 is FQGNSA in the germline V gene. Trimming removed 5 bases from V and 1 base from J; junction bases left unmatched: 10. CDR3 length: 16 residues.